This T cell receptor beta chain was recorded in a study of blood T cell repertoires in COVID-19 (dated by TCRdb to the early 2020s). Study-level background: Samples from collaborators originated in the United States, Italy and Spain and spanned both the acute and convalescent phases of COVID-19. The material from the prospective study consisted of cDNA or gDNA derived from T cells, B-cell-depleted T cells, or PBMCs. Deeply sampled blood TCRbeta repertoires from subjects exposed to, actively infected with, or recovered from COVID-19 were included in the dataset. A freely available public database, intended as a resource for researchers studying the immune response to SARS-CoV-2, is where the repertoires were released. The samples were drawn from two sources: the first 160 participants of the ongoing ImmuneRACE study, and approximately 1,300 subjects contributed by 6 global collaborators. Nearly every sample came with metadata listing a de-identified subject ID, COVID-19 status, age in years and sex. Where available, HLA class I and class II types were obtained from metadata supplied by the sample provider rather than from assay-based typing. Study-wide findings and limitations: Clinical and demographic metadata were provided uncurated, with the amount varying by source and participant.

The collaborating institutions used their own protocols to collect whole blood in K2EDTA tubes. For TCRbeta analysis, collaborators shipped samples as frozen whole blood, isolated PBMCs, or DNA extracted from either of those sample types. TCRbeta CDR3 regions were amplified from genomic DNA using the immunoSEQ Assay, a bias-controlled multiplex PCR. Per the original workflow: Within the assay, amplification of reference gene primers was used to estimate how many nucleated cells each sample contained. To quantify the absolute abundance of each unique TCRbeta CDR3 rearrangement, sequence reads were collapsed and filtered. For each sample, productive Simpson clonality was calculated by taking the square root of Simpson's diversity index across productive rearrangements. TCRdb obtained this table from immuneACCESS and retained in-frame rearrangements with V and J assigned. These tables miss some clones; where compared with another copy, unresolved V genes account for less than half of the shortfall, and the remainder is unexplained. V and J calls and clone size are given by that table; D and trimming were obtained from the DNA. The sample table contains roughly 140,000 clones; only one count was recorded for about nine tenths of them. The ten largest clones take up about 4% of the sample.

In regard to this clone: The antigen it binds to is not known. No base qualities exist here, and no much larger clone lies one base off it.

This sequence originates from a woman aged 55-69 years with active or convalescent COVID-19. Sequencing was done on a sample of peripheral blood.

This receptor has the CDR3 CASSSGGSTDTQYF. The DNA sequence is as follows: TGTGCCAGCAGCTCGGGGGGAAGCACAGATACGCAGTATTTT. The sequence is built from TRBV7-2 and TRBJ2-3, and TRBD2 aligns with 7 junction nucleotides. The CDR3 numbers 14 residues from cysteine through phenylalanine. The entry retains the CDR3 DNA only, 42 bases that are in frame from base 1. From a lookup of the germline V gene, CDR1 and CDR2 are SGHTA and FQGNSA. V is trimmed back by 4 bases and J by 0 bases, and the junction contains 1 base that no gene match accounts for.